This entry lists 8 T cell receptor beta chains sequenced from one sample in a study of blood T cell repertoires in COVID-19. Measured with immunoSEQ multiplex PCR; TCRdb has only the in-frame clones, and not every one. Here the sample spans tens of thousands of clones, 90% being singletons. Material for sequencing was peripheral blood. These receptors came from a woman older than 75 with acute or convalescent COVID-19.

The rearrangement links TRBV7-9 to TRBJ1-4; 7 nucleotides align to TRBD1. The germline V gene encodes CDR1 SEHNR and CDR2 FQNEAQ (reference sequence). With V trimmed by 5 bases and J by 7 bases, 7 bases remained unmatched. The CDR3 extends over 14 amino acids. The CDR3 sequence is CASSHKGAAEKLFF. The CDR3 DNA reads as TGTGCCAGCAGCCACAAGGGGGCTGCTGAAAAACTGTTTTTT.

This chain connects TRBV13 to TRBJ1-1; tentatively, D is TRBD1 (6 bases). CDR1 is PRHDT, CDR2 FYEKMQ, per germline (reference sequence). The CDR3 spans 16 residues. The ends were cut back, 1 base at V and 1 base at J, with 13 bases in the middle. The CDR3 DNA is TGTGCCAGCAGCTTAGTATCCCCCAGGGGGAACACTGAAGCTTTCTTT. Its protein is CASSLVSPRGNTEAFF.

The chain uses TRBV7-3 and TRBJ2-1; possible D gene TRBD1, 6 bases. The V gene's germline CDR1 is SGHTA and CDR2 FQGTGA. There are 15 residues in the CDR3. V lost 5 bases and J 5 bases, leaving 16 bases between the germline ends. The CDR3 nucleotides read TGTGCCAGCAGCCCGAACCGGGACACTAACAATGAGCAGTTCTTC. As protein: CASSPNRDTNNEQFF.

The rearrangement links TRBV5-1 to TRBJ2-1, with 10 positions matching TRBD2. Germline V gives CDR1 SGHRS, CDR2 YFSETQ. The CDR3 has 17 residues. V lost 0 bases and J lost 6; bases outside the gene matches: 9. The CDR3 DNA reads TGCGCCAGCAGCTTGGGTAGCGGGAGGCTATCAGGCAATGAGCAGTTCTTC. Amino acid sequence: CASSLGSGRLSGNEQFF.

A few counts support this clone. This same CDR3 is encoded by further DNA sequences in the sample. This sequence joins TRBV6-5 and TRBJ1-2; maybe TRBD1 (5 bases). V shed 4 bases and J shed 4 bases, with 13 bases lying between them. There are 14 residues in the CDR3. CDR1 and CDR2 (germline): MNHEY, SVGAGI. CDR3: CASSSQGAGYGYTF. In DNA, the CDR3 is TGTGCCAGCAGTTCTCAAGGGGCCGGCTATGGCTACACCTTC.

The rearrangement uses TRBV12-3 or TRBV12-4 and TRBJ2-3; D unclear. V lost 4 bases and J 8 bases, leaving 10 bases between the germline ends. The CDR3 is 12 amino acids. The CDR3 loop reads CASSSSGLTQYF. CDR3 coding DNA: TGTGCCAGCAGTTCAAGTGGGCTTACGCAGTATTTT.

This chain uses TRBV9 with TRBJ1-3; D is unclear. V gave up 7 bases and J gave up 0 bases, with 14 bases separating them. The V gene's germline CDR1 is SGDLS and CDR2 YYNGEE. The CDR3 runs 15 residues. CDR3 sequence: CASGASIGSGNTIYF. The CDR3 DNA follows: TGTGCCAGCGGTGCTTCGATCGGCTCTGGAAACACCATATATTTT.

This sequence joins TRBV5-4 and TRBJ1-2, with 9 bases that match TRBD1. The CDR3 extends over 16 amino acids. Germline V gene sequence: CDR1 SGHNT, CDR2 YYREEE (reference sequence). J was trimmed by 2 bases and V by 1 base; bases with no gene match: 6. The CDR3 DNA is TGTGCCAGCAGCTTGCCCGGACAGGGGCGAAACTATGGCTACACCTTC. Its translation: CASSLPGQGRNYGYTF.